This T cell receptor (beta chain) was documented in a study of blood T cell repertoires in COVID-19. Study summary: Samples of COVID-19 (acute and convalescent) were obtained from the United States, Italy and Spain. Sample material is recorded as cDNA or gDNA derived from T cells, B-cell-depleted T cells, or PBMCs.

As processed by the authors: Amplifying reference gene primers gave estimates of nucleated cell counts. Generated by immunoSEQ multiplex PCR, the TCRdb table keeps only in-frame clones and is missing some. V and J calls and clone size are those listed in that table; D and trimming were worked out from the DNA. The sample shows 95,000 to 110,000 clones, roughly four fifths of them seen only once. This clone was found a few times. CDR3 length equals 18 residues. Germline V gene sequence: CDR1 ENHRY, CDR2 SYGVKD. The ends lost 2 bases at V and 0 bases at J; junction bases unmatched: 10. The sample was peripheral blood. The chain recombines TRBV10-3 with TRBJ1-1, with TRBD1 identical over 9 bases. The sequence came from a man between 60 and 75 years old with acute or convalescent COVID-19. Here the CDR3 DNA reads TGTGCCATCAGTGAGGCCCTGACAGGGGGTGGGGTGAACACTGAAGCTTTCTTT. It yields the protein CAISEALTGGGVNTEAFF.